This T cell receptor beta chain derives from a study of T cell repertoires in cytomegalovirus infection. TCRdb recomputed calls from the reads with MiXCR, one row per CDR3 protein. The sample shows around 490,000 distinct CDR3 sequences, 26% of them seen only once. Germline-derived CDR1 and CDR2 are DFQATT and SNEGSKA (reference sequence). The ends lost 5 bases at V and 9 bases at J; junction bases unmatched: 6. This CDR3 is built from 13 residues. The chain has TRBV20-1 and TRBJ1-5, with 11 bases identical to TRBD1. Sequenced: PBMCs. The sequence came from a human donor in good health (CMV status not recorded). Some clones in this sample may be carry-over from other donors' samples. The CDR3 region has the DNA TGCAGTGCTGGACAGGGGGCCGATGGGCCCCAGCATTTT. Its protein is CSAGQGADGPQHF.